Sequencing of this TCR beta chain was carried out in a study of T-cell memory formation after mild COVID-19. As for the study in general: TCR clusters showed largely donor specificity.

About this clonotype: Its target is not known.

The authors produced TCR alpha and TCR beta cDNA libraries with sample barcodes and UMIs by 5'RACE using constant-segment primers. TCRdb passed the 5' RACE reads through MiXCR, listing each CDR3 protein once. Among roughly 170,000 distinct CDR3 sequences, about 20% were seen once, and the ten largest hold around 23%. General study results and limits: The study found balanced CD4/CD8 in clones contracting day 15 to 85 and a CD4+ lean in later expanders. Pre-infection memory showed some responding clones, and this suggested that cross-reactive memory joined.

Germline CDR1 KGHDR, CDR2 SFDVKD. The CDR3 is made up of 15 amino acids. Trimming cost V 3 bases and J 8 bases, with 17 bases left between them. The source is an adult woman who had mild COVID-19 (a few samples of this study predate the infection). Cell type and time point are not known. The chain carries TRBV24-1 and TRBJ2-3; D is uncertain. The sequencing input was PBMCs or a T cell subset sorted from them (not recorded which). The CDR3 nucleotides read TGTGCCACCAGTGATGGTCCTGAGAACTCGGGTACGCAGTATTTT. Translated, it gives CATSDGPENSGTQYF.